This T cell receptor (beta chain) was sequenced during a study of identifying expanded T cells in peripheral blood. Profiling relied on immunoSEQ multiplex PCR, and the TCRdb table lists in-frame clones only, not all of them. The sample includes about 80,000 clones, approximately 90% seen only once; the top ten take roughly 20%. As for this clone: Its matching antigen is unknown.

Collection occurred without any documented infections or immune events in donors. Trimming took off 0 bases at V and 1 base at J, with 10 bases between the two ends. Germline-derived CDR1 and CDR2 are LGHNA and YSLEER. The CDR3 covers 16 residues. Study-wide findings and caveats: Across healthy donors, higher total template counts meant significantly greater approximately two-week count variance. Differentially abundant clones: roughly 1.3 between replicates, about 15 at about 13 days, roughly 18 at four.

The source is a person between 18 and 75 years old in good health. This chain uses TRBV4-3 with TRBJ2-4, with D perhaps TRBD1 or TRBD2 (6 bases each). Sequenced sample: blood. The CDR3 DNA is TGCGCCAGCAGCCAAGAATCGGGGGCCGCCAAAAACATTCAGTACTTC. This gives the protein CASSQESGAAKNIQYF.